This TCR beta chain was retrieved from a study of graft-versus-host responses after intestinal transplantation. CDR1 and CDR2 from the germline V gene are LNHDA and SQIVND (reference sequence). V lost 5 bases and J lost 4, with 11 bases in between. The CDR3 length is 13 residues. The assay was immunoSEQ multiplex PCR, and TCRdb's table has in-frame clones only and misses some. Found here are under 90,000 clones, around 93% of them singletons; the top ten hold around 0.37%. A remark on this clone: The antigen is not known.

This specimen was unstimulated CD4+ T cells sorted from spleen or lymph node cells, taken before transplant. This receptor was obtained from a human donor who was the organ donor for an intestinal transplant. The chain combines TRBV19 with TRBJ1-1; D possibly corresponds to TRBD1 (6 bases). The CDR3 sequence: CASSLQGVTEAFF. In DNA form, the CDR3 reads TGTGCCAGTAGTCTACAGGGAGTCACTGAAGCTTTCTTT.